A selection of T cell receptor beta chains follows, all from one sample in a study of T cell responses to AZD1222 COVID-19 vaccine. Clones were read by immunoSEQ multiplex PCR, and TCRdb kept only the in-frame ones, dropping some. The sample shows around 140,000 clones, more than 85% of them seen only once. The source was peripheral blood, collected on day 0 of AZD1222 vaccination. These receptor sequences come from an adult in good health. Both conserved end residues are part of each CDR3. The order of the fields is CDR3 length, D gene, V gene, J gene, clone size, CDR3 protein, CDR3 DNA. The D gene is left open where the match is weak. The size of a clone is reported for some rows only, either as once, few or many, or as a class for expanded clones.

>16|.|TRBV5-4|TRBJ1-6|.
CASSLEGGRARSPLHF
TGTGCCAGCAGCTTGGAGGGAGGAAGGGCCCGCTCACCCCTCCACTTT
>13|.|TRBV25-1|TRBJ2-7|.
CASSESFIHEQYF
TGTGCCAGCAGTGAATCGTTTATCCACGAGCAGTACTTC
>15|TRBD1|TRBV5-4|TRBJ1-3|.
CASSLTGETGNTIYF
TGTGCCAGCAGCTTGACAGGGGAAACTGGAAACACCATATATTTT
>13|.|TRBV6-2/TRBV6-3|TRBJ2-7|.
CASSSFPEREQYF
TGTGCCAGCAGTTCTTTCCCCGAGCGGGAGCAGTACTTC
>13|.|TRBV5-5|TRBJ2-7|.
CASSFRDHYEQYF
TGTGCCAGCAGCTTTCGGGACCACTACGAGCAGTACTTC
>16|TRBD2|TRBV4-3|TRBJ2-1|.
CASSQDSQLAGREQFF
TGCGCCAGCAGCCAAGATAGCCAACTAGCGGGACGGGAGCAGTTCTTC
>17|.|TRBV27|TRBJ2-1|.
CASRPRSGLAANHEQFF
TGTGCCAGCAGACCCCGTTCCGGCTTAGCGGCGAATCATGAGCAGTTCTTC
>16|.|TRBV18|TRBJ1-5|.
CASSPMGEGSNQPQHF
TGTGCCAGCTCACCAATGGGGGAAGGCAGCAATCAGCCCCAGCATTTT
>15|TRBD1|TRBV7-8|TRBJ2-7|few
CASSLEGTGNYEQYF
TGTGCCAGCAGCTTAGAAGGGACAGGGAACTACGAGCAGTACTTC
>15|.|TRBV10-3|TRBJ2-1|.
CAISELKGPYNEQFF
TGTGCCATCAGTGAGTTAAAGGGGCCCTACAATGAGCAGTTCTTC
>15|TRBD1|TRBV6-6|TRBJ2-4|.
CASSPGWTGANIQYF
TGTGCCAGCAGTCCAGGTTGGACAGGGGCGAACATTCAGTACTTC
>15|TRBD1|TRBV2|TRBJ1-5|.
CASSYDRGGPQPQHF
TGTGCCAGCAGTTACGACAGGGGGGGCCCTCAGCCCCAGCATTTT
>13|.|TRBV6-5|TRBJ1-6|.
CASSYSKQGTLHF
TGTGCCAGCAGTTACTCGAAACAGGGAACCCTCCACTTT
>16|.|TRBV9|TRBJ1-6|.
CASSGEQDLYNSPLHF
TGTGCCAGCAGCGGCGAACAGGATCTCTATAATTCACCCCTCCACTTT
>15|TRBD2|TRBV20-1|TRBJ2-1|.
CSASVSGGGWSEQFF
TGCAGTGCTAGTGTTAGCGGGGGAGGGTGGTCTGAGCAGTTCTTC
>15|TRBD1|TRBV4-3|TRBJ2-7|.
CASSQDPGQGYEQYF
TGCGCCAGCAGCCAAGATCCGGGACAGGGATACGAGCAGTACTTC
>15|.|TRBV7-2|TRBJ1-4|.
CASSLVTGPNEKLFF
TGTGCCAGCAGCTTAGTAACAGGCCCCAATGAAAAACTGTTTTTT
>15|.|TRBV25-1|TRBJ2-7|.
CASSDGRGSSYEQYF
TGTGCCAGCAGTGACGGCAGGGGAAGCTCCTACGAGCAGTACTTC
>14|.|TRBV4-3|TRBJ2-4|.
CASSQGGGNGIQYF
TGCGCCAGCAGCCAAGGTGGAGGGAACGGCATTCAGTACTTC
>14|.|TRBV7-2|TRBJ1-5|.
CASSLEAGNQPQHF
TGTGCCAGCAGCTTAGAGGCAGGGAATCAGCCCCAGCATTTT
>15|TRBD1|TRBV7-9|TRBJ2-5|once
CASSLEGQGYATQYF
TGTGCCAGCAGCTTAGAGGGACAGGGATACGCGACCCAGTACTTC
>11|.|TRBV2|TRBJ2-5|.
CASSPEETQYF
TGTGCCAGCAGTCCTGAGGAGACCCAGTACTTC
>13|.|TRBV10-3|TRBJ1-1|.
CASLMGANTEAFF
TGTGCCAGCCTCATGGGGGCGAACACTGAAGCTTTCTTT
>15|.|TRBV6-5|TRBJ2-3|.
CASSYRAPPADTQYF
TGTGCCAGCAGTTATAGAGCTCCCCCGGCAGATACGCAGTATTTT
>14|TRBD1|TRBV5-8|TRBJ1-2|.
CASSLNRGTYGYTF
TGTGCCAGCAGCTTGAACAGGGGAACCTATGGCTACACCTTC
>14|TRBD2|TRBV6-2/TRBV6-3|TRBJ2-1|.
CASSSAGDNNEQFF
TGTGCCAGCAGTTCAGCGGGGGATAACAATGAGCAGTTCTTC
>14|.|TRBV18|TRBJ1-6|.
CASSPGTSDSPLHF
TGTGCCAGCTCACCCGGGACTTCAGATTCACCCCTCCACTTT
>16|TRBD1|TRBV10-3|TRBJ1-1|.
CAISESPTGEGTEAFF
TGTGCCATCAGTGAGTCCCCAACAGGGGAGGGCACTGAAGCTTTCTTT
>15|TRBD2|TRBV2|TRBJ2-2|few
CASSEVAGETGELFF
TGTGCCAGCAGTGAAGTGGCGGGGGAGACCGGGGAGCTGTTTTTT
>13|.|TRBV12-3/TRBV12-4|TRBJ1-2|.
CASSRQVDYGYTF
TGTGCCAGCAGCCGACAGGTGGATTATGGCTACACCTTC
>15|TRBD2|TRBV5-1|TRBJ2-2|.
CASSSGLAVTGELFF
TGCGCCAGCAGCTCTGGACTAGCGGTGACCGGGGAGCTGTTTTTT
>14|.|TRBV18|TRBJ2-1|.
CASSSLTSYNEQFF
TGTGCCAGCTCATCACTCACGAGTTACAATGAGCAGTTCTTC
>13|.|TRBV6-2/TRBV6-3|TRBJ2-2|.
CASSDRRIGELFF
TGTGCCAGCAGTGACAGGAGGATCGGGGAGCTGTTTTTT
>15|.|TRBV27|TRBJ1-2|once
CASSFGGLAKDGYTF
TGTGCCAGCAGTTTCGGAGGGCTCGCAAAAGATGGCTACACCTTC
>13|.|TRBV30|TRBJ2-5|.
CAWSVSDKETQYF
TGTGCCTGGAGCGTCAGCGACAAAGAGACCCAGTACTTC
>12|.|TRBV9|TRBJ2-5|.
CASSRIQETQYF
TGTGCCAGCAGCCGAATACAAGAGACCCAGTACTTC
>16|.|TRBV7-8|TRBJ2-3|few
CASSLWGPESADTQYF
TGTGCCAGCAGCTTGTGGGGGCCCGAATCGGCAGATACGCAGTATTTT
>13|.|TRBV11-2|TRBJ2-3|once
CASSAKGTDTQYF
TGTGCCAGCAGCGCGAAGGGCACAGATACGCAGTATTTT
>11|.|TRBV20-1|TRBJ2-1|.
CSARWGNEQFF
TGCAGTGCTAGGTGGGGTAATGAGCAGTTCTTC
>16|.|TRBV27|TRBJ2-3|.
CASRFSGTLGTDTQYF
TGTGCCAGCAGGTTCTCCGGGACCTTGGGAACAGATACGCAGTATTTT
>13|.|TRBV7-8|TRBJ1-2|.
CASRSGIRTGYTF
TGTGCCAGCCGCTCGGGTATACGAACTGGCTACACCTTC
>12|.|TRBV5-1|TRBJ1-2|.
CASSSGAGGYTF
TGCGCCAGCAGCTCCGGGGCCGGGGGCTACACCTTC
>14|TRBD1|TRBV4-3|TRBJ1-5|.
CASSQDRVNQPQHF
TGCGCCAGCAGCCAGGACAGGGTAAATCAGCCCCAGCATTTT
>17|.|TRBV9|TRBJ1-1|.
CASSVESRPPFPTEAFF
TGTGCCAGCAGCGTAGAGTCCAGGCCGCCCTTTCCCACTGAAGCTTTCTTT
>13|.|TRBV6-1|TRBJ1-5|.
CASSEWGNQPQHF
TGTGCCAGCAGTGAATGGGGGAATCAGCCCCAGCATTTT
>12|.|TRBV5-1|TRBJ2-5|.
CASSLAEETQYF
TGCGCCAGCAGCTTGGCCGAGGAGACCCAGTACTTC
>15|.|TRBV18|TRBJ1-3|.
CASSRQRGTGNTIYF
TGTGCCAGCTCACGACAAAGGGGGACTGGAAACACCATATATTTT
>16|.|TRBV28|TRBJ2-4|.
CASSSIAEFAKNIQYF
TGTGCCAGCAGTTCTATAGCCGAATTCGCCAAAAACATTCAGTACTTC
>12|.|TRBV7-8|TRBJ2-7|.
CASSLVSYEQYF
TGTGCCAGCAGCTTAGTTTCCTACGAGCAGTACTTC
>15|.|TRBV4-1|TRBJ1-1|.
CASSQAGGKVGEAFF
TGCGCCAGCAGCCAAGCGGGGGGGAAAGTAGGTGAAGCTTTCTTT